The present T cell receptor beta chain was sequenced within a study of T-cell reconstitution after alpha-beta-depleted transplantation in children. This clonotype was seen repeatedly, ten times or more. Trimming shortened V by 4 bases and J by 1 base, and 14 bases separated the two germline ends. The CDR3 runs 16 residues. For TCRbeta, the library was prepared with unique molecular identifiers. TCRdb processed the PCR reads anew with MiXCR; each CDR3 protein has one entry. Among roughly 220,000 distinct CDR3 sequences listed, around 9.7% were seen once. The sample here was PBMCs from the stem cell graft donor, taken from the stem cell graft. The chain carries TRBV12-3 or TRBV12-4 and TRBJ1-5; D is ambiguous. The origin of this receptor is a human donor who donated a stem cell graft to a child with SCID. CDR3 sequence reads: CASSSAFSVSNQPQHF. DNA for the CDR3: TGTGCCAGCAGTTCAGCTTTTTCAGTCAGCAATCAGCCCCAGCATTTT.